This T cell receptor beta chain was captured by sequencing in a study of OX40 agonist ivuxolimab in advanced cancers. Libraries were prepared by immunoSEQ multiplex PCR; TCRdb keeps only in-frame clonotypes and omits some of them. Counted here are approximately 80,000 clones, around 87% occurring once; the ten biggest clones make up 0.2% to 0.3%. The CDR3 sequence is 16 residues long. Germline values: CDR1 MNHEY, CDR2 SVGAGI. V lost 1 base, J lost 5 bases, and 6 bases stayed unmatched. This clone appeared a few times. This clonotype was sampled from an adult with an advanced solid tumor such as melanoma, head and neck, liver or kidney cancer. The genes are TRBV6-5 and TRBJ2-5; 11 bases are shared with TRBD1. Sample: CD4+ or CD8+ T cells sorted from blood, taken in a trial of the OX40 agonist ivuxolimab. The CDR3 DNA sequence: TGTGCCAGCAGTTACTTACGGACAGGGGGCGGCGAGACCCAGTACTTC. Residues: CASSYLRTGGGETQYF.